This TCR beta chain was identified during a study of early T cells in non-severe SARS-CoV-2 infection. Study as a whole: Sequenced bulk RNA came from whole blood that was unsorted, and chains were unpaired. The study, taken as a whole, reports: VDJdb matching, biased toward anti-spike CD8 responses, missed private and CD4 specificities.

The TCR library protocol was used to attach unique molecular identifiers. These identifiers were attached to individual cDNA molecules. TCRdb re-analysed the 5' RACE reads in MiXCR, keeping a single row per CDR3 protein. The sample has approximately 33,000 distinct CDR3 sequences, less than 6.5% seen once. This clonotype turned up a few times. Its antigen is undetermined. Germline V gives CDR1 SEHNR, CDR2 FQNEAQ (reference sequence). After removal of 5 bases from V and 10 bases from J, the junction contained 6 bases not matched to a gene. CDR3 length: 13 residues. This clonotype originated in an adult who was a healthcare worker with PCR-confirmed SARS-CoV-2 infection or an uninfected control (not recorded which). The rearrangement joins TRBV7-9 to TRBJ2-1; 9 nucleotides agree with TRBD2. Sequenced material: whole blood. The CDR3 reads CASSRGLASEQFF. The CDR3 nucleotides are TGTGCCAGCAGCCGGGGACTAGCTAGCGAGCAGTTCTTC.